The clone carrying this TCR beta chain has a single count. The CDR3 contains 15 residues. The junction had 7 bases not matched to a gene; V was cut back by 7 bases and J by 4 bases. Germline CDR1 and CDR2: KGHDR and SFDVKD. This sample is drawn from a study of blood T cell repertoires in COVID-19. Data came from immunoSEQ multiplex PCR; TCRdb stores just in-frame clones and leaves some out. This table holds 85,000 to 90,000 clones, roughly 82% found once. Source material: peripheral blood. The sequence was obtained from a woman of 80 years or more with acute or convalescent COVID-19. This rearrangement joins TRBV24-1 to TRBJ2-3; 10 nucleotides align to TRBD2. The CDR3 reads CATSPSGRAADTQYF. CDR3 DNA: TGTGCCACCAGCCCGAGCGGGAGGGCCGCAGATACGCAGTATTTT.